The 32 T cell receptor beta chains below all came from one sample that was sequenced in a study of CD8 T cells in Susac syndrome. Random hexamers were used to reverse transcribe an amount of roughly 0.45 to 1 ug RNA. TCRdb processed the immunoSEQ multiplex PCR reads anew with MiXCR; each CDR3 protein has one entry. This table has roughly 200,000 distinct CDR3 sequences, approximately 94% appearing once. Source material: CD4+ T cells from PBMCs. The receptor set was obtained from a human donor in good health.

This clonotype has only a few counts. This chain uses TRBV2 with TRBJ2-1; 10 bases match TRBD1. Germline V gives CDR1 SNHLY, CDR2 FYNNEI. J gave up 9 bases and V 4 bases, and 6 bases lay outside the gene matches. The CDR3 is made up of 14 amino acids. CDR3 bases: TGTGCCAGCAGTGGGACAGGGGGAAGGAGTGAGCAGTTCTTC. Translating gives CASSGTGGRSEQFF.

The CDR3 region has the DNA TGCGCCAGCAGCTCCCTGGAAGGGGACACCTACGAGCAGTACTTC. Its protein is CASSSLEGDTYEQYF. This chain joins TRBV5-1 and TRBJ2-7; tentative D call: TRBD1 (6 bases). The ends were cut back, 3 bases at V and 2 bases at J, with 15 bases in the middle. Germline CDR1 and CDR2: SGHRS and YFSETQ. There are 15 residues in the CDR3.

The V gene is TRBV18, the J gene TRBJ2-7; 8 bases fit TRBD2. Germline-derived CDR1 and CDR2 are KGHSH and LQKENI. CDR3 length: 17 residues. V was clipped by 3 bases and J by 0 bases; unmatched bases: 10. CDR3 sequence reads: CASSPWLAGRFSYEQYF. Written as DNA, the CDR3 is TGTGCCAGCTCACCTTGGCTAGCGGGTCGCTTCTCCTACGAGCAGTACTTC.

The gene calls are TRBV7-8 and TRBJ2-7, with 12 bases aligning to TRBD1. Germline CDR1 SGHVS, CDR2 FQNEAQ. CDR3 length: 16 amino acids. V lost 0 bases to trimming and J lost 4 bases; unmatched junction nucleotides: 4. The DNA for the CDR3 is TGTGCCAGCAGCTTAGCGCTGGGACAGGGGGCGTACGAGCAGTACTTC. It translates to CASSLALGQGAYEQYF.

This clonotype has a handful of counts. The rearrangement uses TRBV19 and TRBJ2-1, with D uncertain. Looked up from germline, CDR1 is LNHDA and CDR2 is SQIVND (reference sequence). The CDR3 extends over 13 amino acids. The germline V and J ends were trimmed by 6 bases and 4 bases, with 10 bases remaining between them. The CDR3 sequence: CASSLGPYNEQFF. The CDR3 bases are TGTGCCAGTAGCCTTGGCCCGTACAATGAGCAGTTCTTC. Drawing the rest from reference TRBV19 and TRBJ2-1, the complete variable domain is DGGITQSPKYLFRKEGQNVTLSCEQNLNHDAMYWYRQDPGQGLRLIYYSQIVNDFQKGDIAEGYSVSREKKESFPLTVTSAQKNPTAFYLCASSLGPYNEQFFGPGTRLTVL.

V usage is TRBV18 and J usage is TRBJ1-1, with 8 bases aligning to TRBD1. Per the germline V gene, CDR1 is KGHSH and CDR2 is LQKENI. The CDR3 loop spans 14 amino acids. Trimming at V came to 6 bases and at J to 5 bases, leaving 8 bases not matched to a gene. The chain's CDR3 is CASSTGQGWTEAFF. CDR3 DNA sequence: TGTGCCAGCTCCACTGGACAGGGATGGACTGAAGCTTTCTTT.

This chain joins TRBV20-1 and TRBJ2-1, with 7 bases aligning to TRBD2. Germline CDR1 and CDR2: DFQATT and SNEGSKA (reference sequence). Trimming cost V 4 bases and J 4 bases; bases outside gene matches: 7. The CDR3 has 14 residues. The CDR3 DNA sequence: TGCAGTGCTAAGGGACTATTAGATTACAATGAGCAGTTCTTC. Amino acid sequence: CSAKGLLDYNEQFF.

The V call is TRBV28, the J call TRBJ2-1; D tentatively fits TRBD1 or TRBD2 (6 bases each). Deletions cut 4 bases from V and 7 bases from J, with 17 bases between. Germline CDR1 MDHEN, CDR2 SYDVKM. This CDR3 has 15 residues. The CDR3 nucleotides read TGTGCCAGCAGTTCTCATCGACAGGCGGGGAATGAGCAGTTCTTC. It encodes CASSSHRQAGNEQFF. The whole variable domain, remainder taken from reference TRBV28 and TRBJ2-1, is DVKVTQSSRYLVKRTGEKVFLECVQDMDHENMFWYRQDPGLGLRLIYFSYDVKMKEKGDIPEGYSVSREKKERFSLILESASTNQTSMYLCASSSHRQAGNEQFFGPGTRLTVL.

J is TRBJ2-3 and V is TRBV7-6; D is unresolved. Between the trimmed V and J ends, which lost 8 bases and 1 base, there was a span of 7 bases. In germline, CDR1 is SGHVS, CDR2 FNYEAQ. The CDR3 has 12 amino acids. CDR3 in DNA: TGTGCCAGCGGTCGCCGCACAGATACGCAGTATTTT. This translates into CASGRRTDTQYF.

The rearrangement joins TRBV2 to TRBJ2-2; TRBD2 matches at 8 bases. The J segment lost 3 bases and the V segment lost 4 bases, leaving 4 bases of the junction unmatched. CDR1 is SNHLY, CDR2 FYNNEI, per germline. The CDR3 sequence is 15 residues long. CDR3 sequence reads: CASSVTSGDTGELFF. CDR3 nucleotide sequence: TGTGCCAGCAGTGTAACTAGCGGAGACACCGGGGAGCTGTTTTTT.

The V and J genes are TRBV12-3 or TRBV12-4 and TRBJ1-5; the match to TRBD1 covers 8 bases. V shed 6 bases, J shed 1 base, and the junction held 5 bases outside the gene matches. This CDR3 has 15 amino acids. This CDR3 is CASSQGAISNQPQHF. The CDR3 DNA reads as TGTGCCAGCAGCCAGGGGGCTATCAGCAATCAGCCCCAGCATTTT.

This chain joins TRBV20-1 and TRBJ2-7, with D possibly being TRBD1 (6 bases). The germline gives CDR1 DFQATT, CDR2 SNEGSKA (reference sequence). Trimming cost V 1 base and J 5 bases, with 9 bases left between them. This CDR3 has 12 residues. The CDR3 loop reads CSARGQDHEQYF. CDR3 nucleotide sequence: TGCAGTGCTAGAGGACAGGACCACGAGCAGTACTTC.

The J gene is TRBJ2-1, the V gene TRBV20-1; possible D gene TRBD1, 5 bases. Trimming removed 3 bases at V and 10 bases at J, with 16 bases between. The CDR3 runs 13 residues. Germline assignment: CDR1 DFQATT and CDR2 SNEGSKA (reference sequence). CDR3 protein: CSASVGGAREQFF. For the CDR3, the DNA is TGCAGTGCTAGTGTCGGTGGGGCAAGGGAGCAGTTCTTC.

For the CDR3, the DNA is TGTGCCAGCAGTTCTCTAGCAGGGGGATCAGATACGCAGTATTTT. Encoded protein: CASSSLAGGSDTQYF. The V call is TRBV27, the J call TRBJ2-3, with 7 bases aligning to TRBD1. The V segment lost 4 bases and the J segment 4 bases; nucleotides outside the gene matches: 8. The CDR3 extends over 15 amino acids. Germline V gene sequence: CDR1 MNHEY, CDR2 SMNVEV (reference sequence).

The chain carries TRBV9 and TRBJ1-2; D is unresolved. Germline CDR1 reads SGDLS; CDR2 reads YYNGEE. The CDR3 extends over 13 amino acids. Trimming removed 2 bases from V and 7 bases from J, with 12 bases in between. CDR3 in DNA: TGTGCCAGCAGCGTGCACACCGGCGGTGGCTACACCTTC. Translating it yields CASSVHTGGGYTF. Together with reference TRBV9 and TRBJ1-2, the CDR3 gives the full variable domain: DSGVTQTPKHLITATGQRVTLRCSPRSGDLSVYWYQQSLDQGLQFLIQYYNGEERAKGNILERFSAQQFPDLHSELNLSSLELGDSALYFCASSVHTGGGYTFGSGTRLTVV.

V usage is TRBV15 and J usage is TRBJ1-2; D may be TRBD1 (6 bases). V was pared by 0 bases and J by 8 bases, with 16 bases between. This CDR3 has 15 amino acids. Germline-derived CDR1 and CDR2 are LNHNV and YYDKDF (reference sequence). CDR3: CATSRDWQQGRGYTF. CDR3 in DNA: TGTGCCACCAGCAGAGATTGGCAACAGGGTAGGGGCTACACCTTC.

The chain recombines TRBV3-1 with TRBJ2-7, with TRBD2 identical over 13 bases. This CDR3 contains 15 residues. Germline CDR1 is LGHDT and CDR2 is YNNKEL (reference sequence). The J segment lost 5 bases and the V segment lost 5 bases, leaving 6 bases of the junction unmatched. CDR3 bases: TGTGCCAGCAGCTACACTAGCGGGAGGGCCCACGAGCAGTACTTC. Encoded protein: CASSYTSGRAHEQYF.

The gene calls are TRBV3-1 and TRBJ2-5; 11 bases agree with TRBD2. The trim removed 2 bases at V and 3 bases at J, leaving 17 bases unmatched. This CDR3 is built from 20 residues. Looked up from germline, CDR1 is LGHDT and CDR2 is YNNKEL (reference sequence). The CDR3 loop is CASSQQPPVAGGGLEETQYF. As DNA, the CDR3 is TGTGCCAGCAGCCAACAGCCCCCTGTAGCGGGAGGGGGTTTGGAAGAGACCCAGTACTTC.

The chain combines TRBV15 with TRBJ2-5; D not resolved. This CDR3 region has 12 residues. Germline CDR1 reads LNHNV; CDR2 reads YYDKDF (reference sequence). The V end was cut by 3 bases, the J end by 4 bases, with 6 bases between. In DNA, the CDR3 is TGTGCCACCAGCAGGGGAACAGAGACCCAGTACTTC. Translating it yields CATSRGTETQYF.

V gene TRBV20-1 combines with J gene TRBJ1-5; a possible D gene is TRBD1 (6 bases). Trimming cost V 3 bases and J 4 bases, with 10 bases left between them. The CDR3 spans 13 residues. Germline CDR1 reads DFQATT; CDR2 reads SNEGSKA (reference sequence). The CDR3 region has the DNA TGCAGTGCTAGGGCAGGGACAAATCAGCCCCAGCATTTT. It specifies CSARAGTNQPQHF.

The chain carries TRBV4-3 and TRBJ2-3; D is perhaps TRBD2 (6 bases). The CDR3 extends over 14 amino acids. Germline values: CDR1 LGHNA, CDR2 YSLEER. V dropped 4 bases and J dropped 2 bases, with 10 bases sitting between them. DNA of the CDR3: TGCGCCAGCAGCCCCAGCGGGTACACAGATACGCAGTATTTT. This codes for CASSPSGYTDTQYF.

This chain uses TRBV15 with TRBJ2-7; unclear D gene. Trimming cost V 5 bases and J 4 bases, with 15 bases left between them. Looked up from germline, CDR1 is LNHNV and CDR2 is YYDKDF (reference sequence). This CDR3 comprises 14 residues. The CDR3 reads CATSPNPDSYEQYF. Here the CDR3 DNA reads TGTGCCACCAGCCCTAACCCTGACTCTTACGAGCAGTACTTC.

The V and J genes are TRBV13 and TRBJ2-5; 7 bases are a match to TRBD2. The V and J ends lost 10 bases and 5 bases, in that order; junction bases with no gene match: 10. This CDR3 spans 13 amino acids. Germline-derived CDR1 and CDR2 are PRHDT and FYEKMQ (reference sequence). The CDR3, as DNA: TGTGCCACGAGTCGACTAGCTCGGGAGACCCAGTACTTC. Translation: CATSRLARETQYF.

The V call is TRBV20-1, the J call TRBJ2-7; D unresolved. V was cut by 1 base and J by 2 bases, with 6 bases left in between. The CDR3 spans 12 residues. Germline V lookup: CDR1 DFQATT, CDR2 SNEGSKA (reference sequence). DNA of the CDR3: TGCAGTGCTAGAGGACATCCCTACGAGCAGTACTTC. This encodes CSARGHPYEQYF.

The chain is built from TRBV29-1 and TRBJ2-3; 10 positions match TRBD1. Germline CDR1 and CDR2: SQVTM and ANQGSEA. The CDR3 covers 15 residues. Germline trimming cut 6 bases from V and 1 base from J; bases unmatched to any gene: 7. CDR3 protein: CSVPQGTGGTDTQYF. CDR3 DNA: TGCAGCGTACCCCAAGGGACAGGGGGCACAGATACGCAGTATTTT.

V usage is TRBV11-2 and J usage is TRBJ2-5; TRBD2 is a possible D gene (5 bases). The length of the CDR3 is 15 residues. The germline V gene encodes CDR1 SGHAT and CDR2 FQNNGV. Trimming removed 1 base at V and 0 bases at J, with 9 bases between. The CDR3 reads CASSLADWYQETQYF. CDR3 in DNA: TGTGCCAGCAGCTTAGCGGACTGGTACCAAGAGACCCAGTACTTC.

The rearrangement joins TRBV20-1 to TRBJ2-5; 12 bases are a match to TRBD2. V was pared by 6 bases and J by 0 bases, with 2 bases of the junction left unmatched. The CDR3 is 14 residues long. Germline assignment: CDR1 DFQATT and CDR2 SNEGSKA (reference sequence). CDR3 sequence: CSAGLAGYQETQYF. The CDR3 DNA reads TGCAGTGCCGGACTAGCGGGGTACCAAGAGACCCAGTACTTC.

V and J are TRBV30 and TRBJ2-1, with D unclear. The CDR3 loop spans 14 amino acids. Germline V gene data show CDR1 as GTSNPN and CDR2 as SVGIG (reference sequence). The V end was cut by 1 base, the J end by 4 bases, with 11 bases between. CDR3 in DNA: TGTGCCTGGAGTGACTCAAGAACTTACAATGAGCAGTTCTTC. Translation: CAWSDSRTYNEQFF.

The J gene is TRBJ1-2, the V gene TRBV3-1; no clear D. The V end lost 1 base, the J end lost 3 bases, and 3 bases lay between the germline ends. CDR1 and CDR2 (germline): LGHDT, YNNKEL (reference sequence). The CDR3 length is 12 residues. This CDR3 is CASSQVYYGYTF. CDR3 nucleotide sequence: TGTGCCAGCAGCCAAGTGTACTATGGCTACACCTTC.

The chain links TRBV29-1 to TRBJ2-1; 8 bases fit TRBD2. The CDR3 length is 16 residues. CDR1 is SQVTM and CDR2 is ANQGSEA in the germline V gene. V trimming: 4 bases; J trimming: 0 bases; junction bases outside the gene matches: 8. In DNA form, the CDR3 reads TGCAGCGTTGGGGGGGAGCGGGAGCACTCCTACAATGAGCAGTTCTTC. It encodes CSVGGEREHSYNEQFF.

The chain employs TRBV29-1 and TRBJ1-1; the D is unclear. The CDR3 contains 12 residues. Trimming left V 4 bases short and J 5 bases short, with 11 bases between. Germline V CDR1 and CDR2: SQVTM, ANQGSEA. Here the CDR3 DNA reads TGCAGCGTTGGCTTCTGGGGAACTGAAGCTTTCTTT. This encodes CSVGFWGTEAFF.

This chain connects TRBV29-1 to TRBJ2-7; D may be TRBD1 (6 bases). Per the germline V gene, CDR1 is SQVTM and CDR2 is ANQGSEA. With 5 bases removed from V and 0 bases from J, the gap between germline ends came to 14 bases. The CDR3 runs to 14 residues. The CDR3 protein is CSVNVGTPSYEQYF. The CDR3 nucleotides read TGCAGCGTTAACGTCGGGACACCCTCCTACGAGCAGTACTTC.